A selection of T cell receptor beta chains follows, all from one sample in a study of vaccination and CD4 T cells after COVID-19. TCRdb recomputed calls from the PCR reads with MiXCR, one row per CDR3 protein. The data contain about 16,000 distinct CDR3 sequences, 45% to 55% of them singletons. For these receptors, no antigen is known. The sample taken for sequencing was CD4+ T cells from blood, cultured in vitro. The receptor source for this set is a human donor who had recovered from COVID-19. CDR3s include the opening cysteine and the closing phenylalanine or tryptophan. D genes are given only for firm matches. Clone size is not always given. Where it is, it says once, few, many or a class for expanded clones.

d_call: -; clone_size: -; v_call: TRBV27; j_call: TRBJ2-1; cdr3_aa: CASSFFSGRSYNEQFF; cdr3_nt: TGTGCCAGCAGTTTTTTTAGCGGACGCTCCTACAATGAGCAGTTCTTC
d_call: -; clone_size: -; v_call: TRBV7-2; j_call: TRBJ1-6; cdr3_aa: CASSFNSPLHF; cdr3_nt: TGTGCCAGCAGCTTTAATTCACCCCTCCACTTT
d_call: -; clone_size: -; v_call: TRBV12-5; j_call: TRBJ2-7; cdr3_aa: CASGPPGGEQYF; cdr3_nt: TGTGCTAGTGGCCCCCCCGGAGGGGAGCAGTACTTC
d_call: TRBD2; clone_size: -; v_call: TRBV20-1; j_call: TRBJ2-7; cdr3_aa: CSARTSGSYEQYF; cdr3_nt: TGCAGTGCTAGGACTAGCGGGAGCTACGAGCAGTACTTC
d_call: -; clone_size: -; v_call: TRBV15; j_call: TRBJ2-2; cdr3_aa: CATSRDRHTGELFF; cdr3_nt: TGTGCCACCAGCAGGGACCGTCACACCGGGGAGCTGTTTTTT
d_call: TRBD1; clone_size: -; v_call: TRBV7-2; j_call: TRBJ1-4; cdr3_aa: CASSLALQGRVEKLFF; cdr3_nt: TGTGCCAGCAGCTTAGCGTTACAGGGGAGAGTTGAAAAACTGTTTTTT
d_call: TRBD2; clone_size: few; v_call: TRBV11-3; j_call: TRBJ2-1; cdr3_aa: CASSLSTGGRYNEQFF; cdr3_nt: TGTGCCAGCAGCTTATCAACGGGAGGTAGATACAATGAGCAGTTCTTC
d_call: TRBD2; clone_size: -; v_call: TRBV7-3; j_call: TRBJ2-7; cdr3_aa: CASSLTARWSGRSYEQYF; cdr3_nt: TGTGCCAGCAGCTTAACCGCCCGGTGGAGCGGGAGGTCATACGAGCAGTACTTC
d_call: -; clone_size: few; v_call: TRBV7-2; j_call: TRBJ2-7; cdr3_aa: CASSPSRDSYEQYF; cdr3_nt: TGTGCCAGCAGCCCATCCCGGGATTCCTACGAGCAGTACTTC
d_call: TRBD1; clone_size: -; v_call: TRBV27; j_call: TRBJ2-7; cdr3_aa: CASSWDRGLGEQYF; cdr3_nt: TGTGCCAGCAGTTGGGACAGGGGGTTGGGCGAGCAGTACTTC
d_call: -; clone_size: once; v_call: TRBV7-2; j_call: TRBJ2-2; cdr3_aa: CASSRQNTGELFF; cdr3_nt: TGTGCCAGCAGCCGACAGAACACCGGGGAGCTGTTTTTT
d_call: TRBD1; clone_size: few; v_call: TRBV23-1; j_call: TRBJ2-2; cdr3_aa: CASSPARGQPADTGELFF; cdr3_nt: TGCGCCAGCAGTCCCGCCCGGGGACAGCCAGCGGACACCGGGGAGCTGTTTTTT
d_call: -; clone_size: -; v_call: TRBV6-2/TRBV6-3; j_call: TRBJ1-1; cdr3_aa: CASRTRPNTEAFF; cdr3_nt: TGTGCCAGCAGAACCCGACCGAACACTGAAGCTTTCTTT
d_call: -; clone_size: few; v_call: TRBV28; j_call: TRBJ2-3; cdr3_aa: CASSQQRNTQYF; cdr3_nt: TGTGCCAGCAGTCAGCAGAGGAATACGCAGTATTTT
d_call: -; clone_size: -; v_call: TRBV6-1; j_call: TRBJ1-2; cdr3_aa: CASSEVAGQGYTF; cdr3_nt: TGTGCCAGCAGTGAGGTGGCAGGGCAAGGCTACACCTTC
d_call: -; clone_size: few; v_call: TRBV6-1; j_call: TRBJ1-2; cdr3_aa: CASGLRGAGGYTF; cdr3_nt: TGTGCCAGCGGCCTCCGGGGGGCGGGCGGCTACACCTTC
d_call: -; clone_size: few; v_call: TRBV20-1; j_call: TRBJ1-5; cdr3_aa: CSARDSSGWMRPQHF; cdr3_nt: TGCAGTGCTAGAGATTCGTCGGGCTGGATGAGGCCCCAGCATTTT
d_call: -; clone_size: few; v_call: TRBV23-1; j_call: TRBJ2-7; cdr3_aa: CASLSYEQYF; cdr3_nt: TGCGCCAGCCTCTCCTACGAGCAGTACTTC
d_call: TRBD1; clone_size: -; v_call: TRBV4-3; j_call: TRBJ2-7; cdr3_aa: CASSQRTGNSEQYF; cdr3_nt: TGCGCCAGCAGCCAAAGGACAGGGAACTCCGAGCAGTACTTC
d_call: -; clone_size: -; v_call: TRBV20-1; j_call: TRBJ2-2; cdr3_aa: CSARRQNTGELFF; cdr3_nt: TGCAGTGCTAGACGGCAGAACACCGGGGAGCTGTTTTTT
d_call: -; clone_size: few; v_call: TRBV7-6; j_call: TRBJ1-6; cdr3_aa: CASSLNAGPNSPLHF; cdr3_nt: TGTGCCAGCAGCTTAAATGCAGGGCCTAATTCACCCCTCCACTTT
d_call: TRBD1; clone_size: -; v_call: TRBV6-1; j_call: TRBJ2-7; cdr3_aa: CASRRSGTGLIRQYF; cdr3_nt: TGTGCCAGCAGACGATCCGGGACAGGGCTGATTCGGCAGTACTTC
d_call: TRBD1; clone_size: few; v_call: TRBV7-2; j_call: TRBJ1-2; cdr3_aa: CASSRDSANYGYTF; cdr3_nt: TGTGCCAGCAGCCGGGACAGCGCTAACTATGGCTACACCTTC
d_call: -; clone_size: -; v_call: TRBV27; j_call: TRBJ1-3; cdr3_aa: CASSSGTTGNTIYF; cdr3_nt: TGTGCCAGCAGTTCCGGGACGACGGGAAACACCATATATTTT
d_call: -; clone_size: -; v_call: TRBV15; j_call: TRBJ2-7; cdr3_aa: CATSRQPPSLAFLSYEQYF; cdr3_nt: TGTGCCACCAGCAGACAACCGCCCTCTCTCGCATTCCTCTCCTACGAGCAGTACTTC
d_call: -; clone_size: -; v_call: TRBV10-3; j_call: TRBJ1-6; cdr3_aa: CAISERGLGSPLHF; cdr3_nt: TGTGCCATCAGTGAGCGGGGTCTGGGTTCACCCCTCCACTTT
d_call: TRBD1; clone_size: -; v_call: TRBV12-3/TRBV12-4; j_call: TRBJ1-5; cdr3_aa: CASSHGTGENQPQHF; cdr3_nt: TGTGCCAGCAGCCACGGGACAGGGGAAAATCAGCCCCAGCATTTT
d_call: -; clone_size: once; v_call: TRBV2; j_call: TRBJ2-4; cdr3_aa: CASSESVLLAKNIQYF; cdr3_nt: TGTGCCAGCAGTGAAAGCGTACTGTTAGCCAAAAACATTCAGTACTTC
d_call: -; clone_size: few; v_call: TRBV2; j_call: TRBJ1-2; cdr3_aa: CASSGLGLPRGYTF; cdr3_nt: TGTGCCAGCAGTGGCCTAGGGCTTCCTCGGGGCTACACCTTC
d_call: -; clone_size: few; v_call: TRBV10-2; j_call: TRBJ1-5; cdr3_aa: CASSESGINQPQHF; cdr3_nt: TGCGCCAGCAGTGAGTCCGGGATCAATCAGCCCCAGCATTTT
d_call: TRBD1; clone_size: -; v_call: TRBV2; j_call: TRBJ2-7; cdr3_aa: CASSGGTGRMGQYF; cdr3_nt: TGTGCCAGCAGTGGGGGGACAGGGAGGATGGGGCAGTACTTC
d_call: -; clone_size: -; v_call: TRBV7-9; j_call: TRBJ2-2; cdr3_aa: CASSLIGVGTGELFF; cdr3_nt: TGTGCCAGCAGCTTAATAGGGGTTGGTACCGGGGAGCTGTTTTTT
d_call: TRBD1; clone_size: -; v_call: TRBV6-1; j_call: TRBJ2-1; cdr3_aa: CASRDRVLNNEQFF; cdr3_nt: TGTGCCAGTCGAGACAGGGTCCTTAACAATGAGCAGTTCTTC
d_call: -; clone_size: -; v_call: TRBV6-1; j_call: TRBJ2-2; cdr3_aa: CASRRGRGDTGELFF; cdr3_nt: TGTGCCAGCAGGAGAGGAAGGGGGGACACCGGGGAGCTGTTTTTT
d_call: -; clone_size: few; v_call: TRBV30; j_call: TRBJ1-1; cdr3_aa: CACPGGGRSTEAFF; cdr3_nt: TGTGCCTGCCCTGGAGGGGGGCGTAGCACTGAAGCTTTCTTT
d_call: -; clone_size: few; v_call: TRBV27; j_call: TRBJ1-5; cdr3_aa: CASSLRQDGNQPQHF; cdr3_nt: TGTGCCAGCAGTTTAAGGCAGGATGGCAATCAGCCCCAGCATTTT